These 5 T cell receptor beta chains share one sample of origin, sequenced in a study of T cells after yellow fever vaccination. Via MiXCR, TCRdb re-called the 5' RACE reads, giving one row per CDR3 protein. Of 450,000 to 600,000 distinct CDR3 sequences detected, less than 15% appear once; the ten largest clones hold around an eighth. Sample: PBMCs, taken on the day of the yellow fever booster vaccination. These receptors originate from a man aged 25 to 40 who received the YFV17D yellow fever vaccine.

The gene calls are TRBV7-8 and TRBJ2-5, with 11 bases lining up with TRBD2. The V segment lost 5 bases and the J segment 3 bases; nucleotides outside the gene matches: 8. CDR1 is SGHVS and CDR2 is FQNEAQ in the germline V gene. The CDR3 has 16 residues. The CDR3: CASSELAGALEETQYF. CDR3 nucleotide sequence: TGTGCCAGCAGCGAACTAGCGGGAGCATTGGAAGAGACCCAGTACTTC. Complete variable domain (other parts from reference TRBV7-8 and TRBJ2-5): GAGVSQSPRYKVAKRGQDVALRCDPISGHVSLFWYQQALGQGPEFLTYFQNEAQLDKSGLPSDRFFAERPEGSVSTLKIQRTQQEDSAVYLCASSELAGALEETQYFGPGTRLLVL.

The chain has TRBV10-3 and TRBJ1-4; D remains unclear. The CDR3 length is 13 residues. The V gene's germline CDR1 is ENHRY and CDR2 SYGVKD. V was trimmed by 6 bases and J by 8 bases, leaving 13 bases between them. CDR3 amino acids: CAIRGREDEKLFF. The CDR3 DNA follows: TGTGCCATCAGGGGCCGAGAAGACGAAAAACTGTTTTTT.

This clonotype was observed many times. The J gene is TRBJ2-1, the V gene TRBV1; TRBD2, the D gene given by the table, was not confirmed from the DNA. TRBV1 is classified as a pseudogene. CDR3 size: 16 residues. CDR3 amino acids: CTSSPPGLAKYNEQFF. CDR3 coding DNA: TGCACCAGCAGCCCGCCCGGACTAGCGAAGTACAATGAGCAGTTCTTC.

The genes are TRBV15 and TRBJ2-7, with D hard to call. CDR1 is LNHNV, CDR2 YYDKDF, per germline (reference sequence). The CDR3 runs to 13 residues. The V and J ends lost 5 bases and 4 bases respectively, with 12 bases between them. CDR3 bases: TGTGCCACCAGCGATTATCTTAGGTACGAGCAGTACTTC. Translated: CATSDYLRYEQYF.

This clonotype has only a few counts. The genes are TRBV2 and TRBJ1-5; 7 bases agree with TRBD1. Trimming cost V 3 bases and J 2 bases; bases outside gene matches: 13. Germline values: CDR1 SNHLY, CDR2 FYNNEI. The CDR3 is 18 amino acids. DNA of the CDR3: TGTGCCAGCAGTGACGATTCCTTAAACACAGGGGGCAATCAGCCCCAGCATTTT. Its protein is CASSDDSLNTGGNQPQHF.